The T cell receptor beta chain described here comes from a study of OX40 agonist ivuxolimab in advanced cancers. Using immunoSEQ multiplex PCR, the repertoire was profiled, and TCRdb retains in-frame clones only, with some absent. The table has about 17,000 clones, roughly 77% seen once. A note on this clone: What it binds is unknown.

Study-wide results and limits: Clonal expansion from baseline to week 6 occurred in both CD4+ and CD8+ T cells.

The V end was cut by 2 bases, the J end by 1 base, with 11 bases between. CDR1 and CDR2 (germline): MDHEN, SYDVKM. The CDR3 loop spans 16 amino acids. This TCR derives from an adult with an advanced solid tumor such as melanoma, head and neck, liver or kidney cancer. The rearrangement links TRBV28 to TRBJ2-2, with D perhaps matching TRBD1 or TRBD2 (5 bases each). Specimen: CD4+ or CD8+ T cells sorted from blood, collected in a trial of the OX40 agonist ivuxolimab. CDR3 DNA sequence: TGTGCCAGCAGTTTACCCAGGGACGGGAACACCGGGGAGCTGTTTTTT. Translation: CASSLPRDGNTGELFF.